The clone carrying this TCR beta chain was seen at least ten times. TCRdb re-called the 5' RACE reads through MiXCR, storing one row per CDR3 protein. Of around 98,000 distinct CDR3 sequences listed, approximately 11% are singletons. This specimen belongs to a study of early T cells in non-severe SARS-CoV-2 infection. Whole-study context: It was bulk RNA from unsorted whole blood that was sequenced, and the chains were unpaired.

With V trimmed by 10 bases and J by 7 bases, 12 bases remained unmatched. Germline V gives CDR1 MNHNY, CDR2 SVGAGI (reference sequence). CDR3 size: 16 residues. The sequence came from an adult who was a healthcare worker with PCR-confirmed SARS-CoV-2 infection or an uninfected control (not recorded which). The chain is built from TRBV6-6 and TRBJ2-1; 14 bases fit TRBD2. Sequenced: whole blood. The CDR3, as DNA: TGTGCCACCCAAAAGGGACTAGCGGGAGCTCGGAATGAGCAGTTCTTC. Amino acid sequence: CATQKGLAGARNEQFF.